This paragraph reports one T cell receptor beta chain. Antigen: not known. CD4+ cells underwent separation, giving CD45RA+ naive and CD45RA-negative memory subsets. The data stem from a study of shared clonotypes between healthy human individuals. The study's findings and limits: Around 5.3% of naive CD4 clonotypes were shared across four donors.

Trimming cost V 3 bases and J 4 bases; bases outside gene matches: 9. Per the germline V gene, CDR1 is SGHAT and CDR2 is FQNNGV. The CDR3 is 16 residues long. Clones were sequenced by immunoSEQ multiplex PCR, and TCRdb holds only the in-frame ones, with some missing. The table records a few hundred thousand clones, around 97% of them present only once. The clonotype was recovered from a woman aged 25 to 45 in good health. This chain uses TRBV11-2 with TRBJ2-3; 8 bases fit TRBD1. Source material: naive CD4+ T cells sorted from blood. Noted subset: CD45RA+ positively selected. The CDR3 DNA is TGTGCCAGCAGCTTGTTTGAGGACAGGGTGGCAGATACGCAGTATTTT. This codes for CASSLFEDRVADTQYF.